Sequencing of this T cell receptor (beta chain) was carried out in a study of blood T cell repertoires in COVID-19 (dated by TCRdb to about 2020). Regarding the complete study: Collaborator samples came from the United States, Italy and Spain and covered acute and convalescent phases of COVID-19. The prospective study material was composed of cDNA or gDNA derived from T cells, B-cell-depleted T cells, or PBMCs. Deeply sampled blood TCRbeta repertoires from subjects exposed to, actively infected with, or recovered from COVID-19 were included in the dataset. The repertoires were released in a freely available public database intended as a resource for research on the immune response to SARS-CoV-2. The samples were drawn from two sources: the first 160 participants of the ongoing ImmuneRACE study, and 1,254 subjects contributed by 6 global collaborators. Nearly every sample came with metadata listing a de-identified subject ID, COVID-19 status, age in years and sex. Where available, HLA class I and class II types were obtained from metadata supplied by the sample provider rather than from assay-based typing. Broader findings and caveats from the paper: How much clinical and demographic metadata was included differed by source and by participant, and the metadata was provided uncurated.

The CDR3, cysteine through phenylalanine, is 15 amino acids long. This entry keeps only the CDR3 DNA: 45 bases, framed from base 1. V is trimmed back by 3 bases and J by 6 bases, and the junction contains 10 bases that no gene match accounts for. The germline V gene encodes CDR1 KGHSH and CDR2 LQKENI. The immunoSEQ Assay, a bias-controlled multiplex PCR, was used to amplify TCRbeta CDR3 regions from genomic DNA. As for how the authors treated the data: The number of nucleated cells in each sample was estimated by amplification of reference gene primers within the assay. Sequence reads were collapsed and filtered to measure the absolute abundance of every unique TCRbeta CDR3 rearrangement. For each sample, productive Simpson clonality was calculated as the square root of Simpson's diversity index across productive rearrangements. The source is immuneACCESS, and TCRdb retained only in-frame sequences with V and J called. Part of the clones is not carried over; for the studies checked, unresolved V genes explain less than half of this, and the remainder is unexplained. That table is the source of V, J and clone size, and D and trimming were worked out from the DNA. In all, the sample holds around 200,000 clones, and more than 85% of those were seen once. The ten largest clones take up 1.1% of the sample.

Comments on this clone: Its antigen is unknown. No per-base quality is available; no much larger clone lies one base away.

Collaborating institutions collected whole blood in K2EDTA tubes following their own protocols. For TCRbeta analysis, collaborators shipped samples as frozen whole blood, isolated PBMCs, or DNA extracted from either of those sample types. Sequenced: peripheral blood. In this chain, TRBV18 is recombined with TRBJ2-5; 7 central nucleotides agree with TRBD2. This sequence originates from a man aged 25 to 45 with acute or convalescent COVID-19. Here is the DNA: TGTGCCAGCTCACCGCGGGGGTCGGGGCAACAGACCCAGTACTTC. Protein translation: CASSPRGSGQQTQYF.